A selection of T cell receptor beta chains follows, all from one sample in a study of control samples from healthy donors and cancer patients. Assay: immunoSEQ multiplex PCR; the TCRdb copy retains only in-frame clones and omits some. The profile shows roughly 100,000 clones, 83% of them singletons. Sequenced material: blood. These receptors originate from a woman in her fifties or sixties in good health. Each CDR3 is given with its conserved first and last residue. Each record gives: D gene, J gene, V gene, clone size, CDR3 protein, CDR3 DNA. D genes are given only for firm matches. Size is omitted from some rows. Given values are once, few, many or a class for expanded clones.

D: .
J: TRBJ2-2
V: TRBV10-3
size: .
CDR3: CAISESANTNTGELFF
DNA: TGTGCCATCAGTGAGTCGGCTAATACGAACACCGGGGAGCTGTTTTTT

D: .
J: TRBJ2-5
V: TRBV5-3
size: .
CDR3: CARSLLRLGETQYF
DNA: TGTGCCAGAAGCTTGCTACGGTTGGGAGAGACCCAGTACTTC

D: TRBD1
J: TRBJ2-1
V: TRBV6-2/TRBV6-3
size: .
CDR3: CASSYSAGGYNEQFF
DNA: TGTGCCAGCAGTTACTCGGCAGGGGGATACAATGAGCAGTTCTTC

D: .
J: TRBJ1-1
V: TRBV11-2
size: .
CDR3: CASSRVAVNTEAFF
DNA: TGTGCCAGCAGCCGAGTCGCCGTGAACACTGAAGCTTTCTTT

D: .
J: TRBJ1-2
V: TRBV5-4
size: .
CDR3: CASSGNRFSYGYTF
DNA: TGTGCCAGCAGCGGGAACAGGTTTAGCTATGGCTACACCTTC

D: .
J: TRBJ2-7
V: TRBV12-3/TRBV12-4
size: .
CDR3: CASTSGQPYEQYF
DNA: TGTGCCAGCACCTCAGGACAGCCCTACGAGCAGTACTTC

D: .
J: TRBJ1-1
V: TRBV13
size: .
CDR3: CASSLAGTAENTEAFF
DNA: TGTGCCAGCAGCTTAGCTGGGACCGCTGAGAACACTGAAGCTTTCTTT

D: TRBD2
J: TRBJ2-7
V: TRBV19
size: .
CDR3: CASSAGGSTYEQYF
DNA: TGTGCCAGTTCAGCGGGGGGCTCAACCTACGAGCAGTACTTC

D: .
J: TRBJ1-3
V: TRBV5-1
size: .
CDR3: CASSLAAPDSGNTIYF
DNA: TGCGCCAGCAGCTTGGCCGCTCCGGACTCTGGAAACACCATATATTTT

D: .
J: TRBJ2-1
V: TRBV6-5
size: few
CDR3: CASGRGWGSDEQFF
DNA: TGTGCCAGCGGAAGGGGATGGGGTAGCGATGAGCAGTTCTTC

D: .
J: TRBJ1-1
V: TRBV12-3/TRBV12-4
size: .
CDR3: CASSLANTEAFF
DNA: TGTGCCAGCAGTTTAGCGAATACTGAAGCTTTCTTT

D: TRBD2
J: TRBJ2-7
V: TRBV15
size: .
CDR3: CATSREPSGAYEQYF
DNA: TGTGCCACCAGCAGAGAACCTAGCGGAGCCTACGAGCAGTACTTC

D: .
J: TRBJ2-3
V: TRBV18
size: .
CDR3: CASSPGAGDTQYF
DNA: TGTGCCAGCTCACCAGGGGCGGGAGATACGCAGTATTTT

D: .
J: TRBJ1-5
V: TRBV19
size: .
CDR3: CASSITRDGNQPQHF
DNA: TGTGCCAGTAGTATCACACGAGACGGCAATCAGCCCCAGCATTTT

D: TRBD2
J: TRBJ2-1
V: TRBV27
size: .
CDR3: CASSLSSGRINEQFF
DNA: TGTGCCAGCAGTCTATCTAGCGGGAGGATCAATGAGCAGTTCTTC

D: TRBD1
J: TRBJ1-4
V: TRBV7-2
size: .
CDR3: CASSLDRGGDEKLFF
DNA: TGTGCCAGCAGCTTAGACAGGGGGGGGGATGAAAAACTGTTTTTT

D: .
J: TRBJ2-1
V: TRBV11-3
size: .
CDR3: CASSFQAESYNEQFF
DNA: TGTGCCAGCAGCTTTCAGGCCGAATCCTACAATGAGCAGTTCTTC

D: .
J: TRBJ2-1
V: TRBV24-1
size: medium-sized
CDR3: CATSDFLTDEQFF
DNA: TGTGCCACCAGTGATTTCCTGACTGATGAGCAGTTCTTC

D: .
J: TRBJ2-3
V: TRBV7-3
size: .
CDR3: CASSLNPTGVTDTQYF
DNA: TGTGCCAGCAGCTTAAACCCGACGGGAGTTACAGATACGCAGTATTTT

D: .
J: TRBJ1-5
V: TRBV12-5
size: .
CDR3: CASGLVRPGGGWSNQPQHF
DNA: TGTGCTAGTGGTTTGGTACGCCCCGGGGGGGGATGGAGCAATCAGCCCCAGCATTTT

D: TRBD2
J: TRBJ2-3
V: TRBV5-5
size: .
CDR3: CASSLVSSGGLSTDTQYF
DNA: TGTGCCAGCAGCTTGGTTTCTAGCGGGGGGTTAAGCACAGATACGCAGTATTTT

D: TRBD2
J: TRBJ2-1
V: TRBV5-4
size: .
CDR3: CASRATSGGYNEQFF
DNA: TGTGCCAGCAGGGCGACTAGCGGGGGTTACAATGAGCAGTTCTTC

D: TRBD1
J: TRBJ2-2
V: TRBV12-5
size: .
CDR3: CASGLVLETGGEHRGAVF
DNA: TGTGCTAGTGGTTTGGTACTAGAGACAGGGGGCGAACACCGGGGAGCTGTTTTT

D: TRBD1
J: TRBJ2-1
V: TRBV11-2
size: .
CDR3: CASSPPGQGLSGIYNEQFF
DNA: TGTGCCAGCAGCCCCCCCGGACAGGGGTTAAGTGGGATATACAATGAGCAGTTCTTC

D: TRBD1
J: TRBJ1-3
V: TRBV3-1/TRBV3-2
size: .
CDR3: CASSHRLKGAGGNTIYF
DNA: TGTGCCAGCAGCCACCGATTAAAGGGGGCAGGAGGAAACACCATATATTTT

D: .
J: TRBJ2-2
V: TRBV4-3
size: .
CDR3: CASSQDQGGNTGELFF
DNA: TGCGCCAGCAGCCAAGATCAGGGGGGGAACACCGGGGAGCTGTTTTTT

D: .
J: TRBJ1-1
V: TRBV5-4
size: .
CDR3: CASSLEDPMNTEAFF
DNA: TGTGCCAGCAGCTTGGAGGACCCGATGAACACTGAAGCTTTCTTT

D: TRBD1
J: TRBJ1-1
V: TRBV5-1
size: .
CDR3: CASSYGTANTEAFF
DNA: TGCGCCAGCAGCTACGGGACAGCAAACACTGAAGCTTTCTTT

D: .
J: TRBJ2-1
V: TRBV27
size: .
CDR3: CASSLFPTGVTDNEQFF
DNA: TGTGCCAGCAGTTTATTTCCAACGGGGGTAACAGACAATGAGCAGTTCTTC

D: .
J: TRBJ1-3
V: TRBV12-5
size: .
CDR3: CASGLLISGNTIYF
DNA: TGTGCTAGTGGTTTACTAATCTCTGGAAACACCATATATTTT

D: TRBD1
J: TRBJ2-1
V: TRBV4-1
size: .
CDR3: CASSQETGALSYNEQFF
DNA: TGCGCCAGCAGCCAAGAGACAGGGGCGCTCTCCTACAATGAGCAGTTCTTC

D: .
J: TRBJ1-1
V: TRBV3-1/TRBV3-2
size: once
CDR3: CASSQSDPPGNTEAFF
DNA: TGTGCCAGCAGCCAATCCGATCCTCCGGGGAACACTGAAGCTTTCTTT

D: .
J: TRBJ1-3
V: TRBV9
size: .
CDR3: CASSRNLAGSSGNTIYF
DNA: TGTGCCAGCAGCCGTAATTTAGCAGGGTCTTCCGGAAACACCATATATTTT

D: .
J: TRBJ2-7
V: TRBV3-1/TRBV3-2
size: .
CDR3: CASSLGTAAYEQYF
DNA: TGTGCCAGCAGCCTTGGGACGGCAGCCTACGAGCAGTACTTC

D: .
J: TRBJ1-3
V: TRBV7-8
size: .
CDR3: CASSLAALLSSGNTIYF
DNA: TGTGCCAGCAGCTTAGCGGCGCTCCTGAGCTCTGGAAACACCATATATTTT

D: .
J: TRBJ1-2
V: TRBV5-6
size: .
CDR3: CASSLGNRVDYGYTF
DNA: TGTGCCAGCAGCTTGGGCAACAGGGTTGACTATGGCTACACCTTC

D: .
J: TRBJ1-4
V: TRBV7-6
size: .
CDR3: CASSLATGGEKLFF
DNA: TGTGCCAGCAGCTTAGCCACTGGGGGCGAAAAACTGTTTTTT

D: TRBD1
J: TRBJ1-1
V: TRBV5-6
size: .
CDR3: CASSTGDRRGAEAFF
DNA: TGTGCCAGCAGCACCGGGGACAGGAGGGGAGCTGAAGCTTTCTTT